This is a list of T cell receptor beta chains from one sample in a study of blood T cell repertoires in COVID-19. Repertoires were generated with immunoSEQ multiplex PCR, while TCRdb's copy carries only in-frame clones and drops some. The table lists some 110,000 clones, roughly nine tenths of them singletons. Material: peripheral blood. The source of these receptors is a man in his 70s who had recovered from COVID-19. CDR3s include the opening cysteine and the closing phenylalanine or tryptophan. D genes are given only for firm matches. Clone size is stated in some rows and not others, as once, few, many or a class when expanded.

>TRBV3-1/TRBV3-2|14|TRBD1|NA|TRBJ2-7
CASSNRDRGHEQYF
TGTGCCAGCAGCAATCGGGACAGGGGCCACGAGCAGTACTTC
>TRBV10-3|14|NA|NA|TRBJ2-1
CAISLAYSYNEQFF
TGTGCCATCAGCCTAGCGTACTCCTACAATGAGCAGTTCTTC
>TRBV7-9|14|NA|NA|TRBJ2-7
CASSLQGGPYEQYF
TGTGCCAGCAGCTTACAGGGGGGACCCTACGAGCAGTACTTC
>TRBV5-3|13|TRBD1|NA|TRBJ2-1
CARRRGPRNEQFF
TGTGCCAGAAGAAGGGGGCCAAGGAATGAGCAGTTCTTC
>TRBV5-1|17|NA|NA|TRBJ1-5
CASSLVGRPGEIQPQHF
TGCGCCAGCAGCTTGGTGGGAAGGCCAGGGGAAATTCAGCCCCAGCATTTT
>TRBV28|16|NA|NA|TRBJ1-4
CASSFPQGNTNEKLFF
TGTGCCAGCAGTTTCCCCCAGGGAAACACTAATGAAAAACTGTTTTTT
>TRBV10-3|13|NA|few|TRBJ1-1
CAITGTWGAEAFF
TGTGCCATCACGGGCACGTGGGGGGCTGAAGCTTTCTTT
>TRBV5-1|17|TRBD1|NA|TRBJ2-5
CASSLAGRGQGQETQYF
TGCGCCAGCAGCTTGGCGGGCCGGGGACAGGGGCAAGAGACCCAGTACTTC
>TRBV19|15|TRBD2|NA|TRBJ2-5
CASSIREGLGETQYF
TGTGCCAGTAGTATTCGGGAGGGACTTGGAGAGACCCAGTACTTC
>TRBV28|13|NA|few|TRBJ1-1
CASSNPSSAEAFF
TGTGCCAGCAGTAACCCCTCCAGCGCTGAAGCTTTCTTT
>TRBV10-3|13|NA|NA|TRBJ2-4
CAISDNRVNIQYF
TGTGCCATCAGTGACAACAGGGTAAACATTCAGTACTTC
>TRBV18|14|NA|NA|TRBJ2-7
CASSPTETPYEQYF
TGTGCCAGCTCACCGACAGAAACACCCTACGAGCAGTACTTC
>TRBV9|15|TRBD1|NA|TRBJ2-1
CASSVQSRGLNEQFF
TGTGCCAGCAGCGTACAGAGTAGGGGGCTTAATGAGCAGTTCTTC
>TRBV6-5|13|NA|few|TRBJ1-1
CASSWSGNTEAFF
TGTGCCAGCAGTTGGTCAGGGAACACTGAAGCTTTCTTT
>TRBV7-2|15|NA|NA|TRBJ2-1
CASSTAGTSYNEQFF
TGTGCCAGCAGCACCGCCGGGACTTCTTACAATGAGCAGTTCTTC
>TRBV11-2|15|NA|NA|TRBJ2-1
CASSFGIYSGDEQFF
TGTGCCAGCAGCTTCGGGATATATTCCGGGGATGAGCAGTTCTTC
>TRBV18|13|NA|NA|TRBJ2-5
CASSQNREETQYF
TGTGCCAGCTCGCAAAACAGGGAAGAGACCCAGTACTTC
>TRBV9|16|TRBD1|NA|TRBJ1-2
CASSPRTGLTPYGYTF
TGTGCCAGCAGCCCCCGGACAGGCCTAACCCCTTATGGCTACACCTTC
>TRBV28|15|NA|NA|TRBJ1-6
CASSLSVGGNSPLHF
TGTGCCAGCAGCCTTTCCGTTGGGGGGAATTCACCCCTCCACTTT
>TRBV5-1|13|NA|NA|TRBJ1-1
CASRDRLNTEAFF
TGCGCCAGCAGGGACAGACTGAACACTGAAGCTTTCTTT
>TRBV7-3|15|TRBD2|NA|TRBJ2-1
CASSPRSSGENEQFF
TGTGCCAGCAGCCCCAGGTCTAGCGGAGAGAATGAGCAGTTCTTC
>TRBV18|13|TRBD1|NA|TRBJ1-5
CASSGTDNQPQHF
TGTGCCAGCTCAGGGACAGATAATCAGCCCCAGCATTTT
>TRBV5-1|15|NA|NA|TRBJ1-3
CASSLIPGAGNTIYF
TGCGCCAGCAGCTTAATCCCGGGAGCTGGAAACACCATATATTTT
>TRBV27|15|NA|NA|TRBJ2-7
CASSSRTVTIYEQYF
TGTGCCAGCAGCTCAAGGACAGTAACAATTTACGAGCAGTACTTC
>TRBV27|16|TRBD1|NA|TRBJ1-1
CASRLNWDSPNGEAFF
TGTGCCAGCAGACTAAACTGGGACAGTCCCAATGGGGAAGCTTTCTTT
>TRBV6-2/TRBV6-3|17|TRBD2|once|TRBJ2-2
CASSYSPLAGGTGELFF
TGTGCCAGCAGTTACTCGCCTCTAGCGGGCGGCACCGGGGAGCTGTTTTTT
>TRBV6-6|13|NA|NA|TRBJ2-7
CASSYPPNYEQYF
TGTGCCAGCAGTTACCCCCCCAACTACGAGCAGTACTTC